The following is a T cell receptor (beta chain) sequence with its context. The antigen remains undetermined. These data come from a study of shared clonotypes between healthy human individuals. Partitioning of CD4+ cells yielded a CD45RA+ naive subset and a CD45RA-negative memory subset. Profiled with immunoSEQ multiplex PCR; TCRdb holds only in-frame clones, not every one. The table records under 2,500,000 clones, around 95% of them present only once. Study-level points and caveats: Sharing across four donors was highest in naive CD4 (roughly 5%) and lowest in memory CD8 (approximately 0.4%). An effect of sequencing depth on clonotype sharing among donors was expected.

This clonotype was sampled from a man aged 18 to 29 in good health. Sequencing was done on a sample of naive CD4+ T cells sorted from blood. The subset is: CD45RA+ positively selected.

The CDR3 here is CAWTQGSNSPLHF. CDR3 DNA: TGTGCCTGGACACAGGGGAGTAATTCACCCCTCCACTTT. The chain links TRBV30 to TRBJ1-6; 7 bases line up with TRBD1. Per germline, CDR1 GTSNPN and CDR2 SVGIG (reference sequence). Losses at the gene ends were 4 bases for V and 6 bases for J; bases not matched to a gene: 3. The length of the CDR3 is 13 residues.